In its sample, the clone carrying this T cell receptor beta chain was seen many times. As yet, its antigen is unknown. This sample is part of a study of T-cell reconstitution after alpha-beta-depleted transplantation in children. V was cut by 0 bases and J by 7 bases, with 10 bases left in between. This CDR3 has 14 amino acids. Germline lookup yields CDR1 MNHGY and CDR2 SVAAGI. Construction of the TCRbeta library involved unique molecular identifiers. TCRdb recomputed calls from the PCR reads with MiXCR, one row per CDR3 protein. This repertoire shows over 200,000 distinct CDR3 sequences, approximately 10% found once; its top ten account for 28%. Overall study results and limits: Certain patients had high TCRbeta diversity at day 60, and it came from recipient T cells and thymic progenitors that survived. By about two months after transplant, alpha-beta T cells reportedly arose from several hundred graft clones that had expanded. From newly produced T cells came most of the T-cell counts and diversity one year after transplant.

The rearrangement joins TRBV6-9 to TRBJ2-1; D is undetermined. This sequence originates from a child in the first two years of life with acute myeloid leukemia, due to receive a stem cell transplant. Sequenced here: PBMCs, sampled before TCRalphabeta/CD19-depleted stem cell transplant. CDR3 residues: CASSYSRVQNEQFF. As DNA, the CDR3 is TGTGCCAGCAGTTATTCCCGAGTACAGAATGAGCAGTTCTTC.